Following are 6 T cell receptor beta chains from one sample sequenced in a study of blood T cell repertoires in COVID-19. Profiled with immunoSEQ multiplex PCR; TCRdb holds only in-frame clones, not every one. This sample has tens of thousands of clones, with more than 80% found just once. Sequencing was carried out using peripheral blood. The receptors here all came from a woman aged 70-85 years with acute or convalescent COVID-19.

The chain employs TRBV19 and TRBJ1-1, with D perhaps TRBD1 (5 bases). This CDR3 contains 14 residues. V gave up 3 bases and J gave up 0 bases, with 8 bases separating them. From germline, CDR1 is LNHDA and CDR2 SQIVND (reference sequence). For the CDR3, the DNA is TGTGCCAGTAGTATCTGGGGGGTGAACACTGAAGCTTTCTTT. It translates to CASSIWGVNTEAFF.

This clone is a singleton in its sample. This rearrangement joins TRBV3-1 (or the pseudogene TRBV3-2) to TRBJ2-5; 9 positions match TRBD2. Unmatched junction bases numbered 4, after V lost 7 bases and J lost 1 base. Germline V gene lookup returns CDR1 LGHDT and CDR2 YNNKEL (reference sequence). CDR3 size: 14 residues. The CDR3 coding sequence is TGTGCCAGCACCATGGGACTAGCCCAAGAGACCCAGTACTTC. Its translation: CASTMGLAQETQYF.

This chain uses TRBV5-6 with TRBJ2-7; D is uncertain. Germline values: CDR1 SGHDT, CDR2 YYEEEE. Between the trimmed V and J ends, which lost 0 bases and 0 bases, there was a span of 13 bases. This CDR3 has 16 residues. For the CDR3, the DNA is TGTGCCAGCAGCTTGGACCCCCTCTCTATCTCCTACGAGCAGTACTTC. It codes for CASSLDPLSISYEQYF. Full variable domain (missing parts from reference TRBV5-6 and TRBJ2-7): DAGVTQSPTHLIKTRGQQVTLRCSPKSGHDTVSWYQQALGQGPQFIFQYYEEEERQRGNFPDRFSGHQFPNYSSELNVNALLLGDSALYLCASSLDPLSISYEQYFGPGTRLTVT.

The chain combines TRBV30 with TRBJ1-2, with 7 nucleotides matching TRBD1. The germline gives CDR1 GTSNPN, CDR2 SVGIG (reference sequence). The CDR3 has 13 residues. V lost 5 bases, J lost 2 bases, and 5 bases stayed unmatched. The CDR3 here is CAWSTTGNYGYTF. CDR3 bases: TGTGCCTGGTCCACGACAGGGAACTATGGCTACACCTTC.

V usage is TRBV3-1 (or the pseudogene TRBV3-2) and J usage is TRBJ1-2; D call uncertain. V dropped 1 base and J dropped 8 bases, with 11 bases sitting between them. Germline assignment: CDR1 LGHDT and CDR2 YNNKEL (reference sequence). The CDR3 extends over 13 amino acids. The CDR3 reads CASSQGRWGGYTF. Written as DNA, the CDR3 is TGTGCCAGCAGCCAAGGGAGGTGGGGAGGCTACACCTTC.

This clone was seen only once. The chain combines TRBV29-1 with TRBJ2-2, with 9 bases lining up with TRBD1. The CDR3 has 17 amino acids. CDR1 is SQVTM, CDR2 ANQGSEA, per germline. The V and J ends lost 0 bases and 1 base, in that order; junction bases with no gene match: 6. Here the CDR3 DNA reads TGCAGCGTTGAAGATCGTGGACAGGGGTGGAACACCGGGGAGCTGTTTTTT. Its translation is CSVEDRGQGWNTGELFF.